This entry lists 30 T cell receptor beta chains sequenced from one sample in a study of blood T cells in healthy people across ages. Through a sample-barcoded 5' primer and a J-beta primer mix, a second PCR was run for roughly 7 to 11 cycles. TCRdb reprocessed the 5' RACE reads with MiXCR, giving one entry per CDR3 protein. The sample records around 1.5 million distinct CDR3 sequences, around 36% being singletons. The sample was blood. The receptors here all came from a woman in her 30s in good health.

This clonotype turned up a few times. CDR3 bases: TGTGCCAGCCTGACCGCCAGGGAGGGCTCCTACGAGCAGTACTTC. Amino acid sequence: CASLTAREGSYEQYF. The V and J genes are TRBV11-2 and TRBJ2-7; 7 bases fit TRBD2. With 8 bases clipped from V and 0 bases from J, the junction kept 10 bases outside the gene matches. This CDR3 is 15 amino acids long. Germline V gene lookup returns CDR1 SGHAT and CDR2 FQNNGV.

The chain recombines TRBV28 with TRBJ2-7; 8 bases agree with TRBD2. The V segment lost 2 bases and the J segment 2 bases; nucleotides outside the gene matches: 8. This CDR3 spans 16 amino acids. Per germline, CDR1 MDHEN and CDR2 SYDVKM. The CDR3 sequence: CASSLTPGLVAYEQYF. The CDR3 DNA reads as TGTGCCAGCAGTTTAACCCCGGGACTAGTCGCCTACGAGCAGTACTTC.

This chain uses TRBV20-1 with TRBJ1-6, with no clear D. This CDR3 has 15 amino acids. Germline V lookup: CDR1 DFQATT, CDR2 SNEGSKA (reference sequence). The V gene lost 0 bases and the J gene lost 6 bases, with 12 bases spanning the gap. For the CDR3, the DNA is TGCAGTGCTAGAGATATCCAGAGGATTAATTCACCCCTCCACTTT. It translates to CSARDIQRINSPLHF.

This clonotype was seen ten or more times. CDR3 loop: CSASPYSRQGKQPQHF. CDR3 nucleotides: TGCAGTGCTAGTCCCTATAGTCGACAGGGAAAACAGCCCCAGCATTTT. V is TRBV20-1 and J is TRBJ1-5; TRBD1 aligns across 7 bases. V lost 3 bases to trimming and J lost 7 bases; unmatched junction nucleotides: 15. CDR1 is DFQATT and CDR2 is SNEGSKA in the germline V gene (reference sequence). The CDR3 extends over 16 amino acids.

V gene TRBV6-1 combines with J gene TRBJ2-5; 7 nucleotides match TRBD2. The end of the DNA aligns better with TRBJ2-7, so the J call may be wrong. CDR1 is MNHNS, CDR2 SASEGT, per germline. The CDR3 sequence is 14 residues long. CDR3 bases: TGTGCCAGCAGTGAATCAGCGGGACCCCACGAGCAGTACTTC. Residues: CASSESAGPHEQYF.

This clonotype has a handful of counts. The CDR3 loop is CASSQAQGPYEQYF. CDR3 sequence (DNA): TGCGCCAGCAGCCAAGCCCAGGGCCCCTACGAGCAGTACTTC. The chain employs TRBV4-1 and TRBJ2-7; TRBD1 is a possible D gene (5 bases). CDR1 is MGHRA and CDR2 is YSYEKL in the germline V gene. Trimming shortened V by 1 base and J by 2 bases, and 9 bases separated the two germline ends. CDR3 length equals 14 residues.

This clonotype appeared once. The CDR3 region is CSARGGSGPDTQYF. The CDR3 DNA reads as TGCAGTGCTAGAGGCGGGAGTGGCCCAGATACGCAGTATTTT. The chain carries TRBV20-1 and TRBJ2-3; TRBD2 aligns across 7 bases. The CDR3 loop spans 14 amino acids. Germline CDR1 reads DFQATT; CDR2 reads SNEGSKA (reference sequence). J was trimmed by 4 bases and V by 1 base; bases with no gene match: 5.

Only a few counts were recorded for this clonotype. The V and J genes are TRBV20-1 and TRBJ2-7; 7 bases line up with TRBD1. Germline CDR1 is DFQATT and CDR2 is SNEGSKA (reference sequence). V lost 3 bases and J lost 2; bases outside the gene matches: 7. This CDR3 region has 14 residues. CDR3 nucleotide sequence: TGCAGTGCTAGGGATAGACAGGGTGCCTACGAGCAGTACTTC. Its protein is CSARDRQGAYEQYF.

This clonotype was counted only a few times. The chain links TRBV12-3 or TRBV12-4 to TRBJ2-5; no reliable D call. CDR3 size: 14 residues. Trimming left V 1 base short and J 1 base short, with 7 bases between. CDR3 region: CASSLDSLQETQYF. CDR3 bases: TGTGCCAGCAGTTTAGATTCCCTCCAAGAGACCCAGTACTTC.

The CDR3, as DNA: TGTGCCAGCAGTGAACGTCCAACTCAAAACATTCAGTACTTC. As protein: CASSERPTQNIQYF. The V call is TRBV6-1, the J call TRBJ2-4, with no clear D. The V end lost 2 bases, the J end lost 5 bases, and 10 bases lay between the germline ends. CDR1 and CDR2 from the germline V gene are MNHNS and SASEGT. The CDR3 has 14 residues.

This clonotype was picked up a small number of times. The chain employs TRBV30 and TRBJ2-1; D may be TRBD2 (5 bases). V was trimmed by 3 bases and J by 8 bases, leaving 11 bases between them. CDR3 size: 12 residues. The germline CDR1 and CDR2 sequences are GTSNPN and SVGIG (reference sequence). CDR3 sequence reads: CAWSSIGDEQFF. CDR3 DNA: TGTGCCTGGAGCTCGATCGGGGATGAGCAGTTCTTC.

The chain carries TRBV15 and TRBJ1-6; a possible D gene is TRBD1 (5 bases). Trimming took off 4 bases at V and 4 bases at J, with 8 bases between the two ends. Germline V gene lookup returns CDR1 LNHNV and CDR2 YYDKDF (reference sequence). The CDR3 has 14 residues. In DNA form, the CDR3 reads TGTGCCACCAGCACGGGGCAGTATAATTCACCCCTCCACTTT. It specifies CATSTGQYNSPLHF.

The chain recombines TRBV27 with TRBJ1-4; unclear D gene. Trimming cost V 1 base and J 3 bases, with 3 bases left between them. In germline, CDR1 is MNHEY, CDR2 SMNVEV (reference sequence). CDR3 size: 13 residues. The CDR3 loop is CASSLYPNEKLFF. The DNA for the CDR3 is TGTGCCAGCAGTTTATACCCTAATGAAAAACTGTTTTTT.

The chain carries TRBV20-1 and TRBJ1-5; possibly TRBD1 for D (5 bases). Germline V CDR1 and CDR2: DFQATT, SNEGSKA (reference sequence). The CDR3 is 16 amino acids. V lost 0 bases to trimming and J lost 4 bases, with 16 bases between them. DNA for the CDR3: TGCAGTGCTAGAGATTTGCGGGGCAGGAAAAATCAGCCCCAGCATTTT. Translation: CSARDLRGRKNQPQHF.

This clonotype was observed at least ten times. CDR3 in DNA: TGCAGTGCTGAGCCTAAAGTGTCAGGCGTAGGGACCCAGTACTTC. It yields the protein CSAEPKVSGVGTQYF. This rearrangement joins TRBV20-1 to TRBJ2-5, with D unresolved. Germline V gene sequence: CDR1 DFQATT, CDR2 SNEGSKA (reference sequence). Trimming stripped 5 bases from V and 7 bases from J, with 23 bases between. This CDR3 contains 15 residues.

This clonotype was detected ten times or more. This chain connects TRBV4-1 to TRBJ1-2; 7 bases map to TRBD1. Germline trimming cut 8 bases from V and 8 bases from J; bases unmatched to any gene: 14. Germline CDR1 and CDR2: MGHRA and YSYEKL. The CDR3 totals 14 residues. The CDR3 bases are TGCGCCAGCGCCACTGAATTACAGGGGAGAGGCTACACCTTC. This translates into CASATELQGRGYTF.

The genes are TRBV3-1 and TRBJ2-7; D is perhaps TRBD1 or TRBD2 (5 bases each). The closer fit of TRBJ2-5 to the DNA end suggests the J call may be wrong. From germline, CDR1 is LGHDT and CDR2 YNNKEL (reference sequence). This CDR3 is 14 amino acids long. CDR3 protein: CASSPGPTWETQYF. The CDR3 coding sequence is TGTGCCAGCAGCCCGGGACCGACATGGGAGACCCAGTACTTC.

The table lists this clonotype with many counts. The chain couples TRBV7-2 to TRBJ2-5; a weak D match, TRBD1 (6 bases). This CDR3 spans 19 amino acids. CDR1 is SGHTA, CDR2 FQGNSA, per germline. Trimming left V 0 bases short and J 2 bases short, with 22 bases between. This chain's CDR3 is CASSLASAGDAPLQETQYF. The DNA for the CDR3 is TGTGCCAGCAGCTTAGCGTCCGCAGGGGACGCTCCCCTTCAAGAGACCCAGTACTTC.

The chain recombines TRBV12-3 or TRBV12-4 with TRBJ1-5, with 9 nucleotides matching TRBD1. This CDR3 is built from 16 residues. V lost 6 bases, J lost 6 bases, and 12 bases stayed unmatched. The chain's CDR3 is CASSRAGTGITQPQHF. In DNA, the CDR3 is TGTGCCAGCAGCCGTGCCGGGACAGGGATAACTCAGCCCCAGCATTTT.

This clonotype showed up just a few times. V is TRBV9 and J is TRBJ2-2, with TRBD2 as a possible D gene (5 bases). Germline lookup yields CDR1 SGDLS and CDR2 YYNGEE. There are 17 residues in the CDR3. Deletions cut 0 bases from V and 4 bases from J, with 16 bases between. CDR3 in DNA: TGTGCCAGCAGCGTAGTTGGGAGCAGTTCGCTCACCGGGGAGCTGTTTTTT. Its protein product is CASSVVGSSSLTGELFF.

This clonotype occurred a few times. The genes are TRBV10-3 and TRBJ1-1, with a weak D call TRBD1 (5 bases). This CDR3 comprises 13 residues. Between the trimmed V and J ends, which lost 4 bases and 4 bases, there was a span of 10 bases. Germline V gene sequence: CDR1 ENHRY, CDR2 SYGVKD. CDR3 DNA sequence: TGTGCCATCAGTGGTCAGGGTGGCACTGAAGCTTTCTTT. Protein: CAISGQGGTEAFF.

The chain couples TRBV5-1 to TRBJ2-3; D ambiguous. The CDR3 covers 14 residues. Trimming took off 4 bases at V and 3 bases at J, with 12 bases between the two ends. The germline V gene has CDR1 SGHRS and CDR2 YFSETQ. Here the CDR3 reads CASSKTEMTDTQYF. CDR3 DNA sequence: TGCGCCAGCAGCAAGACCGAGATGACAGATACGCAGTATTTT.

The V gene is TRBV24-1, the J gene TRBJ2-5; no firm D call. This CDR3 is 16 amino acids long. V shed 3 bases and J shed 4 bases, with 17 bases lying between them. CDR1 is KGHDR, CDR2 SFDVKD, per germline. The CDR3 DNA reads TGTGCCACCAGTGATGCGCCACTCCGTGGGTTAGAGACCCAGTACTTC. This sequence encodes CATSDAPLRGLETQYF.

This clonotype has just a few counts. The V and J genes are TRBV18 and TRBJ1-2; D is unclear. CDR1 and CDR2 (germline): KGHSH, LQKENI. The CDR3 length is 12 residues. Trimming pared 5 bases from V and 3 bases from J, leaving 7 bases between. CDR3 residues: CASSEYDYGYTF. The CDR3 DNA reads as TGTGCCAGCTCAGAGTACGACTATGGCTACACCTTC.

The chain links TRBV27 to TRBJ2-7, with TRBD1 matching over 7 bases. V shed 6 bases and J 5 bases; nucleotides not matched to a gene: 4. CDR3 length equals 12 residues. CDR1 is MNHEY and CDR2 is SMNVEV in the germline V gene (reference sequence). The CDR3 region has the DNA TGTGCCAGCAGGACAGGGTTCCACGAGCAGTACTTC. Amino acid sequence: CASRTGFHEQYF.

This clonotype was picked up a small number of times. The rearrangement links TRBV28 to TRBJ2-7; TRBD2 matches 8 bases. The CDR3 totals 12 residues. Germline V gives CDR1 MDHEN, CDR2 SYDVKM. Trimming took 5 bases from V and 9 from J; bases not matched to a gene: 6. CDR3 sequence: CASSHPGGGQYF. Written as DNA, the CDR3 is TGTGCCAGCAGTCACCCCGGGGGGGGGCAGTACTTC.

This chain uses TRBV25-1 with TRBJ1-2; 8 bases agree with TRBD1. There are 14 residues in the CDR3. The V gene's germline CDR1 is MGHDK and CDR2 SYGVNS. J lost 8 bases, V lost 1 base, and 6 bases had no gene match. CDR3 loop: CASSEWGAGGGYTF. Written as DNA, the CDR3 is TGTGCCAGCAGTGAATGGGGGGCAGGGGGCGGCTACACCTTC.

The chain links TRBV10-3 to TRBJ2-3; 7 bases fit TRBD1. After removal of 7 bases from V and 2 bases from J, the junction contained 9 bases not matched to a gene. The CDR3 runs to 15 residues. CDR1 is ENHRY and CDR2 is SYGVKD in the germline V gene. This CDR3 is CAINSGQRNTDTQYF. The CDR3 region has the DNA TGTGCCATCAATTCGGGACAGAGGAACACAGATACGCAGTATTTT.

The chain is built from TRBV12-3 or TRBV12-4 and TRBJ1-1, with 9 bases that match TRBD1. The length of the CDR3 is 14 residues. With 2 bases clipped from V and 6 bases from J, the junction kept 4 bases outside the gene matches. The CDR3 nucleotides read TGTGCCAGCAGTTTAATTCGACAGGGGGCTGAAGCTTTCTTT. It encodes CASSLIRQGAEAFF.

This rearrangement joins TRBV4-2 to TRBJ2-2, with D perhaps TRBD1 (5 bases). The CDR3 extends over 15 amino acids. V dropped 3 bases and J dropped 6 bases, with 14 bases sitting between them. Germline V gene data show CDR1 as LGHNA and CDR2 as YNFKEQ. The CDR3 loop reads CASSQSPQAPGELFF. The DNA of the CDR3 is TGTGCCAGCAGCCAGTCTCCACAGGCCCCCGGGGAGCTGTTTTTT.